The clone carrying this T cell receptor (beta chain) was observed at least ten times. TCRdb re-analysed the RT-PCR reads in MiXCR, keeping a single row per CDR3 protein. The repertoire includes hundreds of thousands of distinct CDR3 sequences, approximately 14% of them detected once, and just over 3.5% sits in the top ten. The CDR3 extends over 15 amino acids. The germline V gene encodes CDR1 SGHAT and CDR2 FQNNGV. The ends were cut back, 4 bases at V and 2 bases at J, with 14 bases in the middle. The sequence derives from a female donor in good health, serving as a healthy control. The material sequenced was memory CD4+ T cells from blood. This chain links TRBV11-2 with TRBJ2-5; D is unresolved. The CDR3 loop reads CASSSGPGPQETQYF. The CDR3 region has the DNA TGTGCCAGCAGCTCCGGCCCCGGACCGCAAGAGACCCAGTACTTC.